The clone carrying this T cell receptor beta chain was counted once. The assay was immunoSEQ multiplex PCR, and TCRdb's table has in-frame clones only and misses some. The sample contains approximately 55,000 clones, 90% of which appear only once. The entry originates in a study of blood T cell repertoires in COVID-19. The wider study: T cells, B-cell-depleted T cells, or PBMCs provided the cDNA or gDNA that served as material.

Trimming took off 0 bases at V and 3 bases at J, with 7 bases between the two ends. The CDR3 length is 13 residues. Germline loops: CDR1 SGHRS, CDR2 YFSETQ. The chain carries TRBV5-1 and TRBJ2-7; tentatively, D is TRBD2 (5 bases). The source material was peripheral blood. The clonotype originates from a man aged 40-55 years with acute or convalescent COVID-19. CDR3 residues: CASSLGTDYEQYF. Here the CDR3 DNA reads TGCGCCAGCAGCTTGGGGACTGACTACGAGCAGTACTTC.